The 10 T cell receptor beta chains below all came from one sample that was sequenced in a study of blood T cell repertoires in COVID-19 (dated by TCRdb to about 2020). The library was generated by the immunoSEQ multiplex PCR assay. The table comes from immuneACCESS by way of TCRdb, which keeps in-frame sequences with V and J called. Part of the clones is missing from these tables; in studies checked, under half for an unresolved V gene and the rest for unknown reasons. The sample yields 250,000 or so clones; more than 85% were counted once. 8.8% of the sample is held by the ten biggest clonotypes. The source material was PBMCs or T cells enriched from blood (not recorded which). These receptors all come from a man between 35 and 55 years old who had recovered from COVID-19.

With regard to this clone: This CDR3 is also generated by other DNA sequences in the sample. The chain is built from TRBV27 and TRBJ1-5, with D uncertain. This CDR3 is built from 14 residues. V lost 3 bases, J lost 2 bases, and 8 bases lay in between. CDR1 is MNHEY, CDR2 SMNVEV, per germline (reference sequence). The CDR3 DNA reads TGTGCCAGCAGTTTTGCCGGGGGCAATCAGCCCCAGCATTTT. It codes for CASSFAGGNQPQHF.

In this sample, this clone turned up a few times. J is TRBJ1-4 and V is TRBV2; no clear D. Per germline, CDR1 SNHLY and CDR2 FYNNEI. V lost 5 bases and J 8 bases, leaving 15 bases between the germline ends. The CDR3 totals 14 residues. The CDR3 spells CASSPSGLREKLFF. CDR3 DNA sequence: TGTGCCAGCAGTCCTTCTGGTTTGAGGGAAAAACTGTTTTTT. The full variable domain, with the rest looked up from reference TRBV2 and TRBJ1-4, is EPEVTQTPSHQVTQMGQEVILRCVPISNHLYFYWYRQILGQKVEFLVSFYNNEISEKSEIFDDQFSVERPDGSNFTLKIRSTKLEDSAMYFCASSPSGLREKLFFGSGTQLSVL.

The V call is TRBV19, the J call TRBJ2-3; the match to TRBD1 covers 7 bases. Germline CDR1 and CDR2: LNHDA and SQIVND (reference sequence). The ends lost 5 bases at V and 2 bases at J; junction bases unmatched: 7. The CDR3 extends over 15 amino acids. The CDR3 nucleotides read TGTGCCAGTAGTTGGGGGACAGCTTTCACAGATACGCAGTATTTT. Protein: CASSWGTAFTDTQYF.

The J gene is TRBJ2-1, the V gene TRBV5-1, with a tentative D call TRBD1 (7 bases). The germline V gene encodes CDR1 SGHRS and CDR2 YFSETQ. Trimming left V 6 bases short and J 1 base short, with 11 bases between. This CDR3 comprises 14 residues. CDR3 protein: CASTGGQSYNEQFF. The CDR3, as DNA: TGCGCCAGCACCGGGGGACAGTCCTACAATGAGCAGTTCTTC.

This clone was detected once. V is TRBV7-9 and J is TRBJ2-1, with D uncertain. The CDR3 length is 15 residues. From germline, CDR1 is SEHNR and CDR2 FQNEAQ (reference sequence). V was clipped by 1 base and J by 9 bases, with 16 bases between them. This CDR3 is CASSLGVLRLAEQFF. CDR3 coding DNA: TGTGCCAGCAGCTTAGGGGTTTTGCGGTTAGCTGAGCAGTTCTTC. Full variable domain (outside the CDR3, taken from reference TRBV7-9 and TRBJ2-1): DTGVSQNPRHKITKRGQNVTFRCDPISEHNRLYWYRQTLGQGPEFLTYFQNEAQLEKSRLLSDRFSAERPKGSFSTLEIQRTEQGDSAMYLCASSLGVLRLAEQFFGPGTRLTVL.

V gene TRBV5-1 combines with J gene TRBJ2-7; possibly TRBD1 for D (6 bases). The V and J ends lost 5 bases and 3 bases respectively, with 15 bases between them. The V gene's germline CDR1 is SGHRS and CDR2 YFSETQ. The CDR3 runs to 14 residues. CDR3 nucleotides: TGCGCCAGCAGAGTATTCAGGGGCCACTACGAGCAGTACTTC. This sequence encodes CASRVFRGHYEQYF.

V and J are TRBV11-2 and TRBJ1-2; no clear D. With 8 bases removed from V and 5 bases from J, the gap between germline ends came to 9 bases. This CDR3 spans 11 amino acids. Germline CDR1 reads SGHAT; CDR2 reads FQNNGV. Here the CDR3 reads CASGGSYGYTF. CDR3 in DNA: TGTGCCAGCGGCGGATCATATGGCTACACCTTC.

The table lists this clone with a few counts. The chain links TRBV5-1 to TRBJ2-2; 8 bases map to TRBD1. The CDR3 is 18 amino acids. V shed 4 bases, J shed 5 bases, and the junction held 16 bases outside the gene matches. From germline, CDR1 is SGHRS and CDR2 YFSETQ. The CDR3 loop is CASSQPSPTGGFTGELFF. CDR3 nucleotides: TGCGCCAGCAGCCAACCATCCCCAACAGGGGGATTTACCGGGGAGCTGTTTTTT.

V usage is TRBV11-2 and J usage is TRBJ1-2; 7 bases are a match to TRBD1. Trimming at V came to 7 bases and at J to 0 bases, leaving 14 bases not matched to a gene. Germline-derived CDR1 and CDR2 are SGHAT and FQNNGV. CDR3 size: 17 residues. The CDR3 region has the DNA TGTGCCAGCATGCCCTTGTCCTCAGGGGGTGCTAACTATGGCTACACCTTC. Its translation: CASMPLSSGGANYGYTF.

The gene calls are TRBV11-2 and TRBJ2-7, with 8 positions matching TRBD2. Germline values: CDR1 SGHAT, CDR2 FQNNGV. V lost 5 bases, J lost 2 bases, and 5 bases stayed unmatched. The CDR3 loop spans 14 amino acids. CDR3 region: CASSPAGGTYEQYF. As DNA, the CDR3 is TGTGCCAGCAGCCCGGCGGGGGGAACCTACGAGCAGTACTTC.